This section outlines one T cell receptor beta chain sequence together with its context. What it binds is not known. The data were obtained in a study of OX40 agonist ivuxolimab in advanced cancers. Study in general: Patients enrolled in dose escalation were diagnosed with hepatocellular carcinoma, melanoma, renal cell or head and neck cancer.

General study findings and limits: There was clonal expansion of CD4+ and CD8+ blood T cells by week 6 at 0.1 to 3.0 mg/kg.

Germline V gene sequence: CDR1 LGHNA, CDR2 YNFKEQ. V lost 1 base, J lost 0 bases, and 5 bases lay in between. The CDR3 covers 14 residues. The repertoire was sequenced with immunoSEQ multiplex PCR; TCRdb's copy has only in-frame clones and lacks some. This sample has more than 20,000 clones, with 75% to 90% found just once. The receptor's source is an adult with an advanced solid tumor such as melanoma, head and neck, liver or kidney cancer. This specimen consisted of CD4+ or CD8+ T cells sorted from blood, obtained in a trial of the OX40 agonist ivuxolimab. V is TRBV4-2 and J is TRBJ2-3, with no clear D. The CDR3 is CASSQAGSTDTQYF. The CDR3 DNA is TGTGCCAGCAGCCAAGCCGGGAGCACAGATACGCAGTATTTT.